This entry lists 20 T cell receptor beta chains sequenced from one sample in a study of blood T cell repertoires in COVID-19. Produced via immunoSEQ multiplex PCR; TCRdb's table is partial and in-frame only. The sample yields about 200,000 clones, about 86% seen once. The sequencing input was peripheral blood. The receptors shown here come from a man between 18 and 35 years old with active or convalescent COVID-19.

The chain uses TRBV30 and TRBJ1-1; the D is unclear. CDR1 GTSNPN and CDR2 SVGIG come from the germline V gene (reference sequence). The V gene lost 0 bases and the J gene lost 3 bases, with 8 bases spanning the gap. This CDR3 contains 13 residues. The CDR3, as DNA: TGTGCCTGGAGTGTAAACGGGTACACTGAAGCTTTCTTT. This codes for CAWSVNGYTEAFF.

The chain couples TRBV27 to TRBJ2-1; 8 bases are shared with TRBD2. The junction had 6 bases not matched to a gene; V was cut back by 3 bases and J by 8 bases. CDR3 length equals 14 residues. Germline V gene data show CDR1 as MNHEY and CDR2 as SMNVEV (reference sequence). CDR3 sequence (DNA): TGTGCCAGCAGTTTTTATAGCGGGAACTATGAGCAGTTCTTC. Its protein is CASSFYSGNYEQFF.

V is TRBV27 and J is TRBJ1-1; D unresolved. CDR3 length: 14 residues. Deletions cut 6 bases from V and 1 base from J, with 12 bases between. Germline CDR1 reads MNHEY; CDR2 reads SMNVEV (reference sequence). The DNA for the CDR3 is TGTGCCAGCAGCCCAGGTCTACGGAACACTGAAGCTTTCTTT. This encodes CASSPGLRNTEAFF.

This rearrangement joins TRBV6-5 to TRBJ1-5, with D tentatively TRBD1 (6 bases). CDR3 size: 14 residues. Trimming removed 5 bases from V and 10 bases from J, with 18 bases in between. Germline CDR1 reads MNHEY; CDR2 reads SVGAGI. The CDR3 sequence is CASSIGTPSYPQHF. For the CDR3, the DNA is TGTGCCAGCAGTATCGGGACACCATCTTACCCCCAGCATTTT.

The chain combines TRBV4-2 with TRBJ2-2, with TRBD2 matching over 9 bases. The CDR3 covers 16 residues. Germline CDR1 and CDR2: LGHNA and YNFKEQ. The junction had 7 bases not matched to a gene; V was cut back by 1 base and J by 7 bases. CDR3 amino acids: CASSQAAGGLRGELFF. CDR3 in DNA: TGTGCCAGCAGCCAAGCAGCGGGAGGTCTGCGCGGGGAGCTGTTTTTT.

The gene calls are TRBV9 and TRBJ2-1; 7 bases are shared with TRBD2. With 2 bases clipped from V and 7 bases from J, the junction kept 18 bases outside the gene matches. The CDR3 totals 18 residues. Germline-derived CDR1 and CDR2 are SGDLS and YYNGEE. Here the CDR3 DNA reads TGTGCCAGCAGCGTTTCCACTAGCGTGCACCTACCTGGGAATGAGCAGTTCTTC. Translating gives CASSVSTSVHLPGNEQFF.

The V call is TRBV15, the J call TRBJ2-6; D gene ambiguous. The CDR3 has 17 residues. V gave up 1 base and J gave up 0 bases, with 10 bases separating them. Germline V gene data show CDR1 as LNHNV and CDR2 as YYDKDF (reference sequence). CDR3 nucleotides: TGTGCCACCAGCAGAGGGCCTGTGAACTCTGGGGCCAACGTCCTGACTTTC. Translating gives CATSRGPVNSGANVLTF.

The rearrangement joins TRBV4-1 to TRBJ1-5; no firm D call. Germline CDR1 reads MGHRA; CDR2 reads YSYEKL. V lost 0 bases and J 7 bases, leaving 10 bases between the germline ends. The CDR3 length is 14 residues. The CDR3 loop reads CASSQEGSLQPQHF. The CDR3, as DNA: TGCGCCAGCAGCCAAGAGGGCAGTTTACAGCCCCAGCATTTT.

The chain has TRBV5-4 and TRBJ2-2, with D perhaps matching TRBD2 (6 bases). The CDR3 extends over 17 amino acids. Trimming cost V 3 bases and J 6 bases, with 21 bases left between them. Per the germline V gene, CDR1 is SGHNT and CDR2 is YYREEE (reference sequence). The CDR3 sequence: CASSSATGRLRPGELFF. In DNA, the CDR3 is TGTGCCAGCAGCTCCGCTACCGGGAGACTTCGTCCCGGGGAGCTGTTTTTT.

The CDR3 region is CASSQVEGGTEAFF. In DNA, the CDR3 is TGCGCCAGCAGCCAAGTGGAGGGTGGCACTGAAGCTTTCTTT. The J gene is TRBJ1-1, the V gene TRBV4-1; D is uncertain. Per germline, CDR1 MGHRA and CDR2 YSYEKL. The CDR3 length is 14 residues. Trimming removed 1 base at V and 4 bases at J, with 10 bases between.

The rearrangement joins TRBV5-6 to TRBJ2-5; the match to TRBD1 covers 7 bases. Germline V gene lookup returns CDR1 SGHDT and CDR2 YYEEEE. V dropped 1 base and J dropped 0; count of bases not matched to a gene: 6. The CDR3 has 16 residues. CDR3 sequence reads: CASSLYRDRHQETQYF. For the CDR3, the DNA is TGTGCCAGCAGCTTGTACCGGGACAGACACCAAGAGACCCAGTACTTC.

This clone was observed a handful of times. CDR3 bases: TGCGCCAGCAGCCGAAGCCGGACAGGCCAAGAGACCCAGTACTTC. Residues: CASSRSRTGQETQYF. The rearrangement uses TRBV4-1 and TRBJ2-5; 7 bases are shared with TRBD1. The germline gives CDR1 MGHRA, CDR2 YSYEKL. The length of the CDR3 is 15 residues. After removal of 4 bases from V and 1 base from J, the junction contained 6 bases not matched to a gene.

This chain joins TRBV3-1 (or the pseudogene TRBV3-2) and TRBJ2-7; TRBD1 aligns across 10 bases. Germline-derived CDR1 and CDR2 are LGHDT and YNNKEL (reference sequence). J lost 4 bases, V lost 7 bases, and 7 bases had no gene match. This CDR3 is built from 14 residues. Written as DNA, the CDR3 is TGTGCCAGCACCCGACAGGGGGCTTATTACGAGCAGTACTTC. Encoded protein: CASTRQGAYYEQYF.

CDR3 loop: CASSLHVWGLQETQYF. The CDR3, as DNA: TGTGCCAGCAGCCTCCATGTTTGGGGACTCCAAGAGACCCAGTACTTC. The chain combines TRBV11-2 with TRBJ2-5; TRBD2 might be the D (6 bases). Deletions cut 5 bases from V and 1 base from J, with 17 bases between. The germline V gene encodes CDR1 SGHAT and CDR2 FQNNGV. The CDR3 consists of 16 residues.

This clone occurred a few times. The gene calls are TRBV5-1 and TRBJ1-3, with TRBD1 matching over 7 bases. Germline assignment: CDR1 SGHRS and CDR2 YFSETQ. This CDR3 spans 14 amino acids. With V trimmed by 5 bases and J by 4 bases, 6 bases remained unmatched. CDR3 region: CASSDRAPGNTIYF. The CDR3 DNA is TGCGCCAGCAGTGACAGGGCACCCGGAAACACCATATATTTT.

This sequence joins TRBV4-1 and TRBJ2-1; no reliable D call. The length of the CDR3 is 13 residues. The germline V gene encodes CDR1 MGHRA and CDR2 YSYEKL. Trimming took 5 bases from V and 4 from J, leaving 9 bases between them. In DNA form, the CDR3 reads TGCGCCAGCAGCTCCACTGATTACAATGAGCAGTTCTTC. This gives the protein CASSSTDYNEQFF.

A single count supports this clone. This sequence joins TRBV5-1 and TRBJ1-2, with D possibly TRBD1 on 5 matching bases. V was shortened by 6 bases and J by 6 bases, with 18 bases between the two germline ends. CDR3 length: 14 residues. Germline CDR1 and CDR2: SGHRS and YFSETQ. The CDR3 protein is CASTRGQGLHGYTF. CDR3 DNA: TGCGCCAGCACCCGAGGCCAGGGACTGCATGGCTACACCTTC.

The V and J genes are TRBV11-2 and TRBJ1-2; tentative D call: TRBD1 (6 bases). The CDR3 is made up of 17 amino acids. CDR1 and CDR2 from the germline V gene are SGHAT and FQNNGV. Deletions cut 2 bases from V and 0 bases from J, with 16 bases between. The CDR3 sequence is CASSLRNRAPPNYGYTF. In nucleotides, the CDR3 is TGTGCCAGCAGCTTAAGGAACAGGGCTCCGCCTAACTATGGCTACACCTTC.

This rearrangement joins TRBV24-1 to TRBJ2-7; TRBD2 matches at 11 bases. From germline, CDR1 is KGHDR and CDR2 SFDVKD. The CDR3 is 17 amino acids. With 5 bases clipped from V and 3 bases from J, the junction kept 11 bases outside the gene matches. CDR3 coding DNA: TGTGCCACCAGTGTAGGTGGGCTAGCGGGAGGAAACTACGAGCAGTACTTC. This encodes CATSVGGLAGGNYEQYF.

This clone was observed a single time. The chain couples TRBV7-8 to TRBJ2-7; D might be TRBD2 (5 bases). The germline gives CDR1 SGHVS, CDR2 FQNEAQ. Trimming took 3 bases from V and 3 from J, leaving 24 bases between them. The CDR3 extends over 18 amino acids. CDR3: CASSFPSRYGSSFYEQYF. CDR3 nucleotides: TGTGCCAGCAGCTTCCCCTCACGCTATGGGAGCTCATTCTACGAGCAGTACTTC.